This T cell receptor (beta chain) was observed in a study of early T cells in non-severe SARS-CoV-2 infection. General study points: VDJdb matches were skewed toward anti-spike CD8 T cell responses.

This clonotype was detected only a few times. Its antigen remains unidentified. Via MiXCR, TCRdb re-called the 5' RACE reads, giving one row per CDR3 protein. The sample consists of about 68,000 distinct CDR3 sequences, 11% of them appearing once. Sequenced input: whole blood. The clonotype was recovered from an adult who was a healthcare worker with PCR-confirmed SARS-CoV-2 infection or an uninfected control (not recorded which).

The CDR3 loop is CASRPYRGSETGELFF. CDR3 sequence (DNA): TGCGCCAGCAGACCTTACAGGGGTTCAGAAACCGGGGAGCTGTTTTTT. This chain connects TRBV5-1 to TRBJ2-2, with 7 bases that match TRBD1. Germline V gene lookup returns CDR1 SGHRS and CDR2 YFSETQ. The CDR3 runs 16 residues. Trimming removed 5 bases from V and 5 bases from J; junction bases left unmatched: 12.